These 24 T cell receptor beta chains came from one sample sequenced in a study of neurological immune-mediated disorders. TCRdb analysed the 5' RACE reads with MiXCR anew, one entry per CDR3 protein. The table lists roughly 27,000 distinct CDR3 sequences, around 20% of them singletons. The sample was PBMCs. These receptor sequences come from a woman in her sixties in good health.

This clonotype has at least ten counts. The chain recombines TRBV20-1 with TRBJ1-4; tentative D call: TRBD1 (6 bases). V shed 0 bases and J shed 8 bases, with 16 bases lying between them. CDR3 length: 15 residues. CDR1 and CDR2 from the germline V gene are DFQATT and SNEGSKA (reference sequence). CDR3 region: CSARDQTGIGEKLFF. CDR3 in DNA: TGCAGTGCTAGAGACCAAACAGGGATTGGCGAAAAACTGTTTTTT.

This clonotype was counted at least ten times. The genes are TRBV28 and TRBJ2-7; no firm D call. The CDR3 extends over 15 amino acids. CDR1 and CDR2 (germline): MDHEN, SYDVKM. V was cut by 5 bases and J by 3 bases, with 17 bases left in between. CDR3 sequence (DNA): TGTGCCAGCAGTCCTCCCCGGACGGACGTCTACGAGCAGTACTTC. Protein sequence: CASSPPRTDVYEQYF.

By frequency in the sample, this clonotype is medium-sized (0.01 to 0.1%). The chain uses TRBV7-8 and TRBJ1-1, with 8 bases matching TRBD1. V lost 3 bases to trimming and J lost 8 bases; unmatched junction nucleotides: 2. The CDR3 is made up of 12 amino acids. The germline V gene encodes CDR1 SGHVS and CDR2 FQNEAQ. The CDR3, as DNA: TGTGCCAGCAGCTTGGACAGGGTCGAAGCTTTCTTT. This codes for CASSLDRVEAFF.

This clonotype came up many times. In DNA form, the CDR3 reads TGTGCCAGCTTAACAGGGACGGGCACCGGGGAGCTGTTTTTT. Translating it yields CASLTGTGTGELFF. The chain joins TRBV28 to TRBJ2-2; perhaps TRBD1 as D (6 bases). Germline V gives CDR1 MDHEN, CDR2 SYDVKM. V lost 8 bases to trimming and J lost 4 bases, with 14 bases between them. The CDR3 runs to 14 residues.

This clonotype was observed at least ten times. The CDR3 is CASSLLAGSGETQYF. CDR3 nucleotide sequence: TGCGCCAGCAGCTTACTAGCGGGATCTGGGGAGACCCAGTACTTC. The gene calls are TRBV5-1 and TRBJ2-5; TRBD2 matches at 10 bases. The junction had 6 bases not matched to a gene; V was cut back by 2 bases and J by 5 bases. CDR3 length: 15 residues. The germline V gene encodes CDR1 SGHRS and CDR2 YFSETQ.

This clonotype showed up many times. The CDR3 DNA reads TGTGCCAGCAGCAAAGAAGGGCGGGACACCGGGGAGCTGTTTTTT. It codes for CASSKEGRDTGELFF. V is TRBV21-1 and J is TRBJ2-2; the table assigns TRBD1, which was not confirmed against the DNA. TRBV21-1 is classified as a pseudogene. The CDR3 loop spans 15 amino acids.

J is TRBJ1-1 and V is TRBV29-1, with D perhaps TRBD1 (5 bases). Germline V lookup: CDR1 SQVTM, CDR2 ANQGSEA. V lost 2 bases, J lost 0 bases, and 7 bases lay in between. The CDR3 runs to 13 residues. The CDR3 is CSVESGMNTEAFF. The CDR3 DNA sequence: TGCAGCGTTGAATCAGGGATGAACACTGAAGCTTTCTTT.

This clonotype was detected many times. The chain couples TRBV7-6 to TRBJ2-7; 8 nucleotides align to TRBD1. The CDR3 runs 15 residues. V was clipped by 3 bases and J by 3 bases; unmatched bases: 7. Germline V CDR1 and CDR2: SGHVS, FNYEAQ. CDR3 in amino acids: CASSLTGAKGYEQYF. The CDR3, as DNA: TGTGCCAGCAGCTTGACAGGGGCGAAGGGCTACGAGCAGTACTTC.

This clonotype appeared many times. An end of the junction differs from the germline gene, which may be a read error. The gene calls are TRBV9 and TRBJ1-3; perhaps TRBD1 as D (5 bases). Germline V gene sequence: CDR1 SGDLS, CDR2 YYNGEE. The CDR3 is 13 amino acids. CDR3 residues: CASSVGDAGKSDF. The CDR3 DNA reads TGTGCCAGCAGCGTAGGGGACGCAGGGAAATCGGATTTT.

At least ten counts were recorded for this clonotype. This chain joins TRBV10-3 and TRBJ1-2; 7 bases fit TRBD1. Germline trimming cut 7 bases from V and 4 bases from J; bases unmatched to any gene: 12. The CDR3 has 15 residues. Per germline, CDR1 ENHRY and CDR2 SYGVKD. The CDR3 reads CAINIARDSVYGYTF. In nucleotides, the CDR3 is TGTGCCATCAACATCGCCCGGGACAGCGTCTATGGCTACACCTTC.

This clonotype was seen at least ten times. The chain carries TRBV9 and TRBJ2-5; 10 bases are a match to TRBD2. Germline loops: CDR1 SGDLS, CDR2 YYNGEE. The trim removed 4 bases at V and 5 bases at J, leaving 11 bases unmatched. CDR3 size: 16 residues. The CDR3 sequence: CASSPASGSLPETQYF. The CDR3 nucleotides are TGTGCCAGCAGCCCCGCTAGCGGGAGTCTTCCCGAGACCCAGTACTTC.

At least ten counts were recorded for this clonotype. The chain carries TRBV4-1 and TRBJ2-3; 8 bases fit TRBD2. The ends lost 0 bases at V and 4 bases at J; junction bases unmatched: 3. The CDR3 has 15 residues. Per germline, CDR1 MGHRA and CDR2 YSYEKL. Here the CDR3 DNA reads TGCGCCAGCAGCCAAGAGCGGGGGGACGCAGATACGCAGTATTTT. The encoded protein is CASSQERGDADTQYF.

This clonotype occurred many times. The chain employs TRBV20-1 and TRBJ2-5; no clear D gene. Germline V gives CDR1 DFQATT, CDR2 SNEGSKA (reference sequence). V was clipped by 2 bases and J by 0 bases, with 4 bases between them. CDR3 size: 12 residues. CDR3 DNA sequence: TGCAGTGCTAGATCAGACCAAGAGACCCAGTACTTC. Residues: CSARSDQETQYF.

This clonotype showed up many times. The chain employs TRBV5-1 and TRBJ2-3; 12 nucleotides agree with TRBD2. Looked up from germline, CDR1 is SGHRS and CDR2 is YFSETQ. Trimming took 3 bases from V and 4 from J; bases not matched to a gene: 6. The CDR3 covers 16 residues. CDR3 bases: TGCGCCAGCAGCTCCACGACTAGCGGGAGCGCAGATACGCAGTATTTT. It specifies CASSSTTSGSADTQYF. Full variable domain (remainder filled in from reference TRBV5-1 and TRBJ2-3): KAGVTQTPRYLIKTRGQQVTLSCSPISGHRSVSWYQQTPGQGLQFLFEYFSETQRNKGNFPGRFSGRQFSNSRSEMNVSTLELGDSALYLCASSSTTSGSADTQYFGPGTRLTVL.

This clonotype was detected ten times or more. The rearrangement joins TRBV6-5 to TRBJ2-5; no clear D gene. The CDR3 consists of 13 residues. CDR1 is MNHEY, CDR2 SVGAGI, per germline. The V end lost 2 bases, the J end lost 5 bases, and 9 bases lay between the germline ends. CDR3 in amino acids: CASSYRVWETQYF. CDR3 nucleotide sequence: TGTGCCAGCAGTTACAGGGTTTGGGAGACCCAGTACTTC.

This CDR3 is CASSLGEARAGELFF. The CDR3 nucleotides read TGTGCCAGCAGTTTAGGGGAGGCCAGGGCCGGGGAGCTGTTTTTT. This chain connects TRBV12-3 or TRBV12-4 to TRBJ2-2; a weak D match, TRBD2 (6 bases). V lost 1 base and J lost 6, with 12 bases in between. The CDR3 spans 15 residues.

This clonotype was counted ten times or more. V and J are TRBV12-3 or TRBV12-4 and TRBJ2-1, with a tentative D call TRBD1 (6 bases). CDR3 length equals 13 residues. The ends were cut back, 5 bases at V and 10 bases at J, with 15 bases in the middle. The CDR3 region is CASSPLTGWEQFF. The DNA for the CDR3 is TGTGCCAGCAGTCCGCTGACAGGTTGGGAGCAGTTCTTC.

This clonotype was picked up many times. The chain joins TRBV20-1 to TRBJ2-3; D not resolved. Trimming took 2 bases from V and 5 from J, leaving 11 bases between them. The CDR3 loop spans 13 amino acids. The germline gives CDR1 DFQATT, CDR2 SNEGSKA (reference sequence). The CDR3 DNA is TGCAGTGCTAGAAGTGGGGTTGGAGATACGCAGTATTTT. Its translation is CSARSGVGDTQYF.

This clonotype was detected once. This chain uses TRBV20-1 with TRBJ2-7, with D perhaps matching TRBD1 (5 bases). CDR1 and CDR2 from the germline V gene are DFQATT and SNEGSKA (reference sequence). The CDR3 totals 13 residues. Trimming removed 8 bases from V and 2 bases from J, with 16 bases in between. CDR3 sequence reads: CSNRQGPPYEQYF. The CDR3 bases are TGCAGTAATCGGCAGGGCCCACCCTACGAGCAGTACTTC.

This clonotype was recorded many times. The chain is built from TRBV7-9 and TRBJ1-1; no definite D call. Germline CDR1 is SEHNR and CDR2 is FQNEAQ (reference sequence). The CDR3 is made up of 12 amino acids. V was cut by 6 bases and J by 4 bases, with 9 bases left in between. The CDR3 nucleotides are TGTGCCAGCAGTTTTATGGGCACTGAAGCTTTCTTT. This translates into CASSFMGTEAFF.

This clonotype was detected ten times or more. The J gene is TRBJ2-1, the V gene TRBV28, with 11 bases lining up with TRBD2. CDR3 length: 15 amino acids. Trimming took 5 bases from V and 8 from J; bases not matched to a gene: 8. The germline CDR1 and CDR2 sequences are MDHEN and SYDVKM. In DNA form, the CDR3 reads TGTGCCAGCAGTCAACTAGCGGGAGCGGTTCATGAGCAGTTCTTC. It specifies CASSQLAGAVHEQFF.

V and J are TRBV16 and TRBJ1-5; 7 bases line up with TRBD1. The germline gives CDR1 KGHSY, CDR2 FQNENV. The CDR3 covers 14 residues. The J segment lost 6 bases and the V segment lost 4 bases, leaving 6 bases of the junction unmatched. The CDR3 DNA is TGTGCCAGCAGCCGAGACAGGGAAAGTCAGCCCCAGCATTTT. This gives the protein CASSRDRESQPQHF.

This clonotype was observed at least ten times. V gene TRBV28 combines with J gene TRBJ1-5, with 8 bases aligning to TRBD1. CDR1 and CDR2 (germline): MDHEN, SYDVKM. This CDR3 comprises 14 residues. V was clipped by 8 bases and J by 5 bases; unmatched bases: 8. The CDR3 is CASCASTGDQPQHF. For the CDR3, the DNA is TGTGCCAGCTGCGCTTCGACAGGGGATCAGCCCCAGCATTTT.

This clonotype is classed as medium-sized. CDR3 in DNA: TGTGCCAGCAGTTTGGGCTTCTATGGCTACACCTTC. This gives the protein CASSLGFYGYTF. J is TRBJ1-2 and V is TRBV12-3 or TRBV12-4; D remains unclear. The CDR3 is 12 amino acids. V was pared by 3 bases and J by 4 bases, with 6 bases between.